The entry below gives a single T cell receptor (beta chain) sequence along with its context. Authors' analysis steps: By means of reference gene primer amplification, nucleated cell counts were estimated. Clones were sequenced by immunoSEQ multiplex PCR, and TCRdb holds only the in-frame ones, with some missing. From that table come the V and J calls and clone size; the DNA was used to work out D and trimming. In the table there are roughly 360,000 clones, about 80% of which are singletons. Trimming removed 9 bases from V and 5 bases from J, with 16 bases in between. The CDR3 is 14 amino acids. CDR1 and CDR2 from the germline V gene are KGHDR and SFDVKD. This specimen comes from a study of blood T cell repertoires in COVID-19. Study information: The study drew acute and convalescent COVID-19 samples from the United States, Italy and Spain. PBMCs, B-cell-depleted T cells, or T cells provided the cDNA or gDNA that made up the material.

The sequencing input was peripheral blood. This chain uses TRBV24-1 with TRBJ2-1; tentatively, D is TRBD2 (6 bases). This clonotype was obtained from a human donor with acute or convalescent COVID-19. The donor label of this sample is uncertain. CDR3 DNA sequence: TGTGCCACCGCTGAAAGGGGACTTAACAATGAGCAGTTCTTC. This sequence encodes CATAERGLNNEQFF.